This TCR beta chain was sequenced in a study of blood T cells in healthy people across ages. Study-level points and caveats: Strong correlation existed between TCR beta diversity and naive T cell percentage. Shifts in expanded clonotypes may have been confounded by donor CMV status, which was unknown.

Researchers collected roughly 10 milliliters of peripheral blood from every single donor. The CDR3 extends over 12 amino acids. V was clipped by 7 bases and J by 7 bases, with 13 bases between them. The germline gives CDR1 SGHTA, CDR2 FQGNSA. PCR was performed a second time for roughly 7 to 11 cycles using a sample-barcoded 5' primer and a J-beta primer mix. MiXCR, applied by TCRdb to the 5' RACE reads, yields one record per CDR3 protein. The sample lists 500,000 to 600,000 distinct CDR3 sequences, roughly 29% occurring once. Worth noting for this clonotype: Its antigen remains unknown.

The source material was blood. The chain couples TRBV7-2 to TRBJ1-1; D is unclear. The origin of this receptor is an older woman in good health. Here the CDR3 reads CASMGDYHEAFF. The CDR3 DNA reads as TGTGCCAGCATGGGAGACTATCATGAAGCTTTCTTT.